This T cell receptor (beta chain) derives from a study of cytomegalovirus exposure and HLA in healthy donors. Study-wide findings and caveats: The study assumed roughly uniform donor sequencing depth for presence/absence analyses.

In regard to this clone: Its antigen is undetermined.

The CDR3 contains 15 residues. Germline assignment: CDR1 SGHNT and CDR2 YYREEE (reference sequence). Germline trimming cut 4 bases from V and 0 bases from J; bases unmatched to any gene: 3. PCR was performed using 60 Vbeta and 13 Jbeta primers. Clones were sequenced by immunoSEQ multiplex PCR, and TCRdb holds only the in-frame ones, with some missing. The table includes 150,000 to 200,000 clones, approximately 71% detected once. While unrecorded immune exposures were likely, the donors were nominally healthy when sampled. The sequence was obtained from a woman between 40 and 50 years old in good health and CMV-seropositive. The source material was PBMCs. The chain joins TRBV5-4 to TRBJ2-1; 8 bases are shared with TRBD1. DNA of the CDR3: TGTGCCAGCAGCCCCGACAGGGGCTCCTACAATGAGCAGTTCTTC. Its translation is CASSPDRGSYNEQFF.